These 28 T cell receptor beta chains originate from one sample sequenced in a study of beta chain features in type 1 diabetes. The whole isolated RNA underwent reverse transcription, so sequencing captured expressed TCRB transcripts. Clones were read by immunoSEQ multiplex PCR, and TCRdb kept only the in-frame ones, dropping some. Here the sample spans around 430,000 clones, 30% being singletons. The sequenced sample was naive CD4+ T cells from blood. The receptor source for this set is a young man in good health.

The chain is built from TRBV28 and TRBJ2-1; 11 bases are shared with TRBD2. The ends lost 5 bases at V and 2 bases at J; junction bases unmatched: 5. Germline assignment: CDR1 MDHEN and CDR2 SYDVKM. This CDR3 is 16 amino acids long. CDR3 bases: TGTGCCAGCAGTGGGGGACTAGCGGAGGCCTACAATGAGCAGTTCTTC. As protein: CASSGGLAEAYNEQFF.

V gene TRBV4-1 combines with J gene TRBJ2-5; TRBD2 aligns across 10 bases. Trimming cost V 0 bases and J 6 bases; bases outside gene matches: 7. CDR1 and CDR2 (germline): MGHRA, YSYEKL. The CDR3 is 16 residues long. The CDR3 sequence: CASSQDQLAGFKTQYF. Written as DNA, the CDR3 is TGCGCCAGCAGCCAAGATCAACTAGCGGGATTCAAGACCCAGTACTTC.

V usage is TRBV6-5 and J usage is TRBJ1-2; D might be TRBD1 (6 bases). The CDR3 covers 16 residues. CDR1 MNHEY and CDR2 SVGAGI come from the germline V gene. The V end lost 2 bases, the J end lost 3 bases, and 16 bases lay between the germline ends. The CDR3 is CASSYTTAGVYYGYTF. CDR3 in DNA: TGTGCCAGCAGTTACACCACGGCAGGGGTCTACTATGGCTACACCTTC.

This chain uses TRBV9 with TRBJ2-1, with 9 nucleotides matching TRBD2. Per germline, CDR1 SGDLS and CDR2 YYNGEE. CDR3 length: 16 amino acids. V dropped 0 bases and J dropped 8; count of bases not matched to a gene: 9. In DNA form, the CDR3 reads TGTGCCAGCAGCGTAGAAGGGACTAGCAGAGGTCATGAGCAGTTCTTC. Its translation: CASSVEGTSRGHEQFF.

The chain has TRBV29-1 and TRBJ2-5; maybe TRBD1 (6 bases). The assigned J gene may be wrong: the sequence end matches TRBJ2-7 better. The CDR3 covers 13 residues. CDR1 SQVTM and CDR2 ANQGSEA come from the germline V gene. The CDR3 is CSVYGQTPYEQYF. The CDR3 region has the DNA TGCAGCGTTTATGGACAGACACCCTACGAGCAGTACTTC.

V and J are TRBV10-3 and TRBJ2-7; TRBD1 aligns across 8 bases. There are 15 residues in the CDR3. Unmatched junction bases numbered 8, after V lost 6 bases and J lost 1 base. The germline V gene has CDR1 ENHRY and CDR2 SYGVKD. CDR3 bases: TGTGCCATCAGAGCCGGGACAGGCTTATCCTACGAGCAGTACTTC. Its translation is CAIRAGTGLSYEQYF.

This clone has more than one count but fewer than ten. The chain has TRBV5-1 and TRBJ2-1; 9 bases match TRBD2. With 4 bases clipped from V and 4 bases from J, the junction kept 6 bases outside the gene matches. CDR1 and CDR2 (germline): SGHRS, YFSETQ. The CDR3 is made up of 15 amino acids. CDR3 protein: CASSLLAGVYNEQFF. The CDR3 bases are TGCGCCAGCAGCCTATTAGCGGGAGTGTACAATGAGCAGTTCTTC.

The chain combines TRBV11-3 with TRBJ2-3; D might be TRBD1 (6 bases). This CDR3 comprises 15 residues. CDR1 SGHNT and CDR2 YENEEA come from the germline V gene. V lost 5 bases, J lost 0 bases, and 12 bases lay in between. DNA for the CDR3: TGTGCCAGCAGCCCCTGGACAGCTAGCACAGATACGCAGTATTTT. It yields the protein CASSPWTASTDTQYF.

This clone was recorded only once. V and J are TRBV9 and TRBJ2-1; 7 nucleotides match TRBD2. This CDR3 spans 15 amino acids. V shed 0 bases and J 7 bases; nucleotides not matched to a gene: 7. The germline V gene encodes CDR1 SGDLS and CDR2 YYNGEE. The CDR3 coding sequence is TGTGCCAGCAGCGTAGTGGGGCTAGCGGAGAATGAGCAGTTCTTC. Protein product: CASSVVGLAENEQFF.

The rearrangement uses TRBV15 and TRBJ2-7; D unclear. The CDR3 extends over 15 amino acids. Between the trimmed V and J ends, which lost 0 bases and 3 bases, there was a span of 12 bases. CDR1 LNHNV and CDR2 YYDKDF come from the germline V gene (reference sequence). DNA of the CDR3: TGTGCCACCAGCAGAGATTCCCAACAATACTACGAGCAGTACTTC. Translated, it gives CATSRDSQQYYEQYF. Looking up the rest from reference TRBV15 and TRBJ2-7 gives the full variable domain: DAMVIQNPRYQVTQFGKPVTLSCSQTLNHNVMYWYQQKSSQAPKLLFHYYDKDFNNEADTPDNFQSRRPNTSFCFLDIRSPGLGDTAMYLCATSRDSQQYYEQYFGPGTRLTVT.

This clone was counted a single time. The chain recombines TRBV28 with TRBJ2-7, with D possibly being TRBD1 (6 bases). V lost 6 bases to trimming and J lost 0 bases, with 18 bases between them. The length of the CDR3 is 16 residues. Per germline, CDR1 MDHEN and CDR2 SYDVKM. The chain's CDR3 is CASRTSGAPSSYEQYF. CDR3 coding DNA: TGTGCCAGCAGGACCTCAGGGGCCCCGAGCTCCTACGAGCAGTACTTC.

The genes are TRBV10-3 and TRBJ1-1; 8 bases line up with TRBD1. After removal of 6 bases from V and 3 bases from J, the junction contained 3 bases not matched to a gene. Germline CDR1 reads ENHRY; CDR2 reads SYGVKD. There are 13 residues in the CDR3. The CDR3 protein is CAISLTGDTEAFF. Here the CDR3 DNA reads TGTGCCATCAGCTTGACAGGGGACACTGAAGCTTTCTTT.

This clone was counted only a few times. CDR3: CASSSRTGGRTGELFF. As DNA, the CDR3 is TGTGCCAGCAGCTCTCGGACAGGGGGTCGAACCGGGGAGCTGTTTTTT. The V gene is TRBV7-2, the J gene TRBJ2-2; TRBD1 aligns across 10 bases. Trimming removed 4 bases from V and 5 bases from J; junction bases left unmatched: 7. The CDR3 length is 16 residues. In germline, CDR1 is SGHTA, CDR2 FQGNSA.

CDR3 sequence: CASSPQTGSYEQYF. The CDR3 nucleotides read TGTGCCAGCTCACCACAAACAGGGTCGTACGAGCAGTACTTC. The gene calls are TRBV18 and TRBJ2-7, with a tentative D call TRBD1 (6 bases). The germline V gene has CDR1 KGHSH and CDR2 LQKENI. The V gene lost 1 base and the J gene lost 4 bases, with 11 bases spanning the gap. The CDR3 runs to 14 residues.

The genes are TRBV30 and TRBJ2-5; 14 positions agree with TRBD2. The CDR3 runs 17 residues. Germline loops: CDR1 GTSNPN, CDR2 SVGIG (reference sequence). Trimming cost V 4 bases and J 4 bases; bases outside gene matches: 11. The CDR3 loop reads CAWTSPGTSGSGETQYF. In DNA, the CDR3 is TGTGCCTGGACAAGCCCCGGGACTAGCGGGAGCGGAGAGACCCAGTACTTC.

The table lists this clone with a few counts. The chain has TRBV5-1 and TRBJ2-7; D remains unclear. The V gene lost 3 bases and the J gene lost 1 base, with 11 bases spanning the gap. This CDR3 comprises 14 residues. Germline V gene data show CDR1 as SGHRS and CDR2 as YFSETQ. CDR3 amino acids: CASSWSSVSYEQYF. CDR3 in DNA: TGCGCCAGCAGCTGGAGCTCAGTATCCTACGAGCAGTACTTC.

V usage is TRBV29-1 and J usage is TRBJ2-1; 7 bases are a match to TRBD1. CDR1 and CDR2 from the germline V gene are SQVTM and ANQGSEA. With V trimmed by 4 bases and J by 4 bases, 7 bases remained unmatched. This CDR3 comprises 14 residues. CDR3 bases: TGCAGCGTTGTCGGGACAGTACTTTACAATGAGCAGTTCTTC. This sequence encodes CSVVGTVLYNEQFF.

The V call is TRBV5-1, the J call TRBJ2-1; TRBD2 matches 10 bases. This CDR3 is built from 15 residues. Germline V gene data show CDR1 as SGHRS and CDR2 as YFSETQ. The V segment lost 2 bases and the J segment 16 bases; nucleotides outside the gene matches: 15. CDR3 sequence (DNA): TGCGCCAGCAGCTTAACACTAGCGGGACCTACTCGTGCATTCTTC. It yields the protein CASSLTLAGPTRAFF.

This clone was seen only a few times. The J gene is TRBJ2-5, the V gene TRBV28; D assignment may be TRBD1 or TRBD2 (6 bases each). The V and J ends lost 2 bases and 14 bases respectively, with 18 bases between them. The germline V gene encodes CDR1 MDHEN and CDR2 SYDVKM. The CDR3 contains 13 residues. DNA of the CDR3: TGTGCCAGCAGTTTAAGCAGGGGCGGGAAGGAATACTTC. Translating gives CASSLSRGGKEYF.

The gene calls are TRBV29-1 and TRBJ2-3; 7 nucleotides match TRBD2. Germline V CDR1 and CDR2: SQVTM, ANQGSEA. V gave up 0 bases and J gave up 4 bases; unmatched junction bases: 4. The CDR3 has 14 amino acids. CDR3 sequence reads: CSVEELASADTQYF. For the CDR3, the DNA is TGCAGCGTTGAAGAACTAGCGAGTGCAGATACGCAGTATTTT.

The sample holds a few counts of this clone. The rearrangement uses TRBV5-4 and TRBJ2-1, with 14 bases identical to TRBD2. Trimming took 4 bases from V and 10 from J; bases not matched to a gene: 7. Germline V gene sequence: CDR1 SGHNT, CDR2 YYREEE (reference sequence). The CDR3 has 15 amino acids. The CDR3 sequence is CASSLTSGRAKEQFF. The CDR3 DNA sequence: TGTGCCAGCAGCCTGACTAGCGGGAGGGCCAAAGAGCAGTTCTTC.

This clone was detected only a few times. The rearrangement links TRBV11-2 to TRBJ2-3; 8 bases map to TRBD1. Germline CDR1 is SGHAT and CDR2 is FQNNGV. J gave up 0 bases and V 5 bases, and 7 bases lay outside the gene matches. CDR3 length: 16 amino acids. The CDR3 nucleotides read TGTGCCAGCAGCCCAAGGACAGGGACTAGCACAGATACGCAGTATTTT. The encoded protein is CASSPRTGTSTDTQYF.

The genes are TRBV4-1 and TRBJ2-1, with 12 bases lining up with TRBD2. In germline, CDR1 is MGHRA, CDR2 YSYEKL. V shed 6 bases and J 7 bases; nucleotides not matched to a gene: 7. This CDR3 has 15 amino acids. In DNA form, the CDR3 reads TGCGCCAGCAGGCCCCTAGCGGGAGGGCCGAATGAGCAGTTCTTC. Translated: CASRPLAGGPNEQFF.

The V gene is TRBV4-3, the J gene TRBJ2-2, with D hard to call. Germline V gene lookup returns CDR1 LGHNA and CDR2 YSLEER. The CDR3 totals 15 residues. V was trimmed by 2 bases and J by 5 bases, leaving 12 bases between them. The CDR3 spells CASSQLNRATGELFF. CDR3 DNA: TGCGCCAGCAGCCAACTTAATAGGGCGACCGGGGAGCTGTTTTTT.

This clone showed up just a few times. The chain joins TRBV14 to TRBJ2-3; tentatively, D is TRBD2 (5 bases). Trimming pared 4 bases from V and 3 bases from J, leaving 11 bases between. The CDR3 totals 14 residues. Germline-derived CDR1 and CDR2 are SGHDN and FVKESK. This chain's CDR3 is CASSPGLTTDTQYF. CDR3 nucleotides: TGTGCCAGCAGCCCCGGACTTACAACAGATACGCAGTATTTT. Based on the CDR3 plus reference TRBV14 and TRBJ2-3, the full variable domain is EAGVTQFPSHSVIEKGQTVTLRCDPISGHDNLYWYRRVMGKEIKFLLHFVKESKQDESGMPNNRFLAERTGGTYSTLKVQPAELEDSGVYFCASSPGLTTDTQYFGPGTRLTVL.

This clone appeared a few times. The V gene is TRBV2, the J gene TRBJ2-7; unclear D gene. V dropped 4 bases and J dropped 3 bases, with 10 bases sitting between them. The CDR3 sequence is 13 residues long. Germline loops: CDR1 SNHLY, CDR2 FYNNEI. The CDR3 DNA reads TGTGCCAGCAGTGTTGAAGCACTCTACGAGCAGTACTTC. Its protein product is CASSVEALYEQYF.

The rearrangement links TRBV7-9 to TRBJ2-7; 7 bases fit TRBD1. Germline CDR1 and CDR2: SEHNR and FQNEAQ (reference sequence). The CDR3 has 15 residues. V shed 5 bases and J 5 bases; nucleotides not matched to a gene: 12. Here the CDR3 reads CASSRYLTGTDEQYF. CDR3 coding DNA: TGTGCCAGCAGCCGCTATTTGACAGGGACCGACGAGCAGTACTTC.

The chain couples TRBV10-3 to TRBJ2-1; D might be TRBD1 or TRBD2, each matching 5 bases. Germline V lookup: CDR1 ENHRY, CDR2 SYGVKD. The V end was cut by 7 bases, the J end by 8 bases, with 15 bases between. The CDR3 covers 13 residues. CDR3 protein: CAINGQGSDEQFF. The CDR3 nucleotides read TGTGCCATCAACGGGCAGGGTAGCGATGAGCAGTTCTTC.